The 27 T cell receptor beta chains given below trace back to one sample, sequenced in a study of cytomegalovirus exposure and HLA in healthy donors. Vbeta (60) and Jbeta (13) primers were used in the PCR. Assay used: immunoSEQ multiplex PCR; TCRdb lists only in-frame clones, some missing. The table shows 150,000 to 200,000 clones, with 87% occurring only once. The sequenced sample consisted of PBMCs. All receptors derive from a boy aged 2 to 9 in good health and CMV-seronegative.

Here the CDR3 reads CASSPTGGGLDYEQYF. Written as DNA, the CDR3 is TGTGCCAGCTCACCTACAGGGGGAGGCCTAGACTACGAGCAGTACTTC. V and J are TRBV18 and TRBJ2-7, with 8 bases identical to TRBD1. Germline CDR1 reads KGHSH; CDR2 reads LQKENI. Trimming cost V 3 bases and J 3 bases; bases outside gene matches: 10. The CDR3 contains 16 residues.

The rearrangement links TRBV4-1 to TRBJ1-2; TRBD1 aligns across 8 bases. Germline-derived CDR1 and CDR2 are MGHRA and YSYEKL. The CDR3 is 16 amino acids. After removal of 4 bases from V and 7 bases from J, the junction contained 14 bases not matched to a gene. The CDR3 here is CASSPLEQGAGAGYTF. The CDR3, as DNA: TGCGCCAGCAGCCCCCTCGAGCAGGGGGCGGGGGCTGGCTACACCTTC.

With regard to this clone: Its ends do not fully match the called genes, so a read error is possible. This chain links TRBV7-9 with TRBJ1-1; D gene uncertain. The CDR3 is 15 residues long. Looked up from germline, CDR1 is SEHNR and CDR2 is FQNEAQ (reference sequence). CDR3 sequence reads: CSSSLDVSRDIEAFF. CDR3 bases: TGTTCCAGCAGCTTAGATGTCTCACGCGATATTGAAGCTTTCTTT.

The chain has TRBV5-1 and TRBJ2-2, with D possibly TRBD2 on 6 matching bases. The CDR3 is made up of 14 amino acids. The V end was cut by 2 bases, the J end by 4 bases, with 9 bases between. Germline V gives CDR1 SGHRS, CDR2 YFSETQ. The CDR3 spells CASSFAGRTGELFF. The CDR3 DNA follows: TGCGCCAGCAGCTTCGCGGGGCGCACCGGGGAGCTGTTTTTT.

The chain combines TRBV11-1 with TRBJ2-7; D is undetermined. The CDR3 is made up of 12 amino acids. Per the germline V gene, CDR1 is SGHAT and CDR2 is FQDESV (reference sequence). Trimming shortened V by 3 bases and J by 2 bases, and 5 bases separated the two germline ends. This CDR3 is CASSFPTYEQYF. In DNA, the CDR3 is TGTGCCAGCAGCTTCCCCACCTACGAGCAGTACTTC.

The V gene is TRBV7-8, the J gene TRBJ1-2; weak D call: TRBD1 (6 bases). Trimming removed 2 bases at V and 3 bases at J, with 22 bases between. This CDR3 is built from 18 residues. The germline CDR1 and CDR2 sequences are SGHVS and FQNEAQ. CDR3 DNA sequence: TGTGCCAGCAGCTTAAAAAGAATTACAGGGAGTAGGGACTATGGCTACACCTTC. It specifies CASSLKRITGSRDYGYTF.

The rearrangement uses TRBV30 and TRBJ2-5; 9 bases align to TRBD2. The J call is uncertain, as TRBJ2-7 better fits the DNA end. Germline loops: CDR1 GTSNPN, CDR2 SVGIG (reference sequence). The CDR3 consists of 14 residues. The CDR3 loop is CAWSEKAGGREQYF. The CDR3 nucleotides are TGTGCCTGGAGTGAAAAAGCGGGAGGACGCGAGCAGTACTTC.

The V call is TRBV30, the J call TRBJ1-5; 7 bases match TRBD1. CDR1 is GTSNPN, CDR2 SVGIG, per germline (reference sequence). The V segment lost 7 bases and the J segment 6 bases; nucleotides outside the gene matches: 3. The CDR3 has 11 amino acids. The CDR3 region is CALSGGQPQHF. CDR3 DNA: TGTGCCTTGTCAGGGGGTCAGCCCCAGCATTTT.

This clone was seen only a few times. The chain links TRBV5-1 to TRBJ1-4, with 8 bases that match TRBD1. V lost 2 bases to trimming and J lost 1 base; unmatched junction nucleotides: 1. The V gene's germline CDR1 is SGHRS and CDR2 YFSETQ. The CDR3 has 15 amino acids. In nucleotides, the CDR3 is TGCGCCAGCAGCTTCGGACAGGGAACTAATGAAAAACTGTTTTTT. As protein: CASSFGQGTNEKLFF.

The chain combines TRBV19 with TRBJ2-3; the D is unclear. Germline loops: CDR1 LNHDA, CDR2 SQIVND (reference sequence). Trimming shortened V by 3 bases and J by 5 bases, and 9 bases separated the two germline ends. This CDR3 is 13 amino acids long. The DNA of the CDR3 is TGTGCCAGTAGTATTTGGTCGGGAGATACGCAGTATTTT. It yields the protein CASSIWSGDTQYF. Full variable domain (rest looked up from reference TRBV19 and TRBJ2-3): DGGITQSPKYLFRKEGQNVTLSCEQNLNHDAMYWYRQDPGQGLRLIYYSQIVNDFQKGDIAEGYSVSREKKESFPLTVTSAQKNPTAFYLCASSIWSGDTQYFGPGTRLTVL.

This CDR3 is CASSALAGRAYNEQFF. The CDR3 nucleotides are TGTGCCAGCAGCGCGCTAGCGGGAAGGGCCTACAATGAGCAGTTCTTC. The chain joins TRBV9 to TRBJ2-1; 9 bases match TRBD2. The length of the CDR3 is 16 residues. Germline assignment: CDR1 SGDLS and CDR2 YYNGEE. V shed 3 bases and J 2 bases; nucleotides not matched to a gene: 6.

This clone was counted a single time. CDR3 bases: TGTGCCAGCAGCTCGGGACTGTACGAGCAGTACTTC. Translating it yields CASSSGLYEQYF. The V and J genes are TRBV7-8 and TRBJ2-7; TRBD2 might be the D (6 bases). The CDR3 is made up of 12 amino acids. CDR1 is SGHVS and CDR2 is FQNEAQ in the germline V gene. V dropped 4 bases and J dropped 4 bases, with 8 bases sitting between them.

This clone was observed once. The chain links TRBV28 to TRBJ1-4; 7 bases match TRBD1. The CDR3 is 15 residues long. V lost 4 bases and J lost 7; bases outside the gene matches: 9. The germline V gene encodes CDR1 MDHEN and CDR2 SYDVKM. The CDR3 DNA reads TGTGCCAGCAGTTCCAGACAGGGAACTGTTGAAAAACTGTTTTTT. Its translation: CASSSRQGTVEKLFF.

This rearrangement joins TRBV27 to TRBJ2-6; D is uncertain. The V gene lost 10 bases and the J gene lost 0 bases, with 4 bases spanning the gap. Germline lookup yields CDR1 MNHEY and CDR2 SMNVEV (reference sequence). The CDR3 length is 12 residues. The CDR3 bases are TGTGCCACTATCTCTGGGGCCAACGTCCTGACTTTC. This translates into CATISGANVLTF.

CDR3 region: CASSLGRRRTLSSYEQYF. As DNA, the CDR3 is TGTGCCAGCAGTTTAGGTCGGAGGCGGACCTTAAGCTCCTACGAGCAGTACTTC. The rearrangement joins TRBV28 to TRBJ2-7; a weak D match, TRBD2 (5 bases). Germline V CDR1 and CDR2: MDHEN, SYDVKM. V lost 2 bases and J 0 bases, leaving 20 bases between the germline ends. This CDR3 is built from 18 residues.

The chain carries TRBV9 and TRBJ2-7; D perhaps matches TRBD2 (7 bases). With 2 bases removed from V and 3 bases from J, the gap between germline ends came to 15 bases. The CDR3 covers 15 residues. CDR1 is SGDLS, CDR2 YYNGEE, per germline. The CDR3 loop is CASSVGGGDNYEQYF. CDR3 in DNA: TGTGCCAGCAGCGTTGGGGGGGGCGATAACTACGAGCAGTACTTC. Looking up the rest from reference TRBV9 and TRBJ2-7 gives the full variable domain: DSGVTQTPKHLITATGQRVTLRCSPRSGDLSVYWYQQSLDQGLQFLIQYYNGEERAKGNILERFSAQQFPDLHSELNLSSLELGDSALYFCASSVGGGDNYEQYFGPGTRLTVT.

J is TRBJ2-6 and V is TRBV5-1; a possible D gene is TRBD2 (5 bases). Germline values: CDR1 SGHRS, CDR2 YFSETQ. The germline V and J ends were trimmed by 0 bases and 0 bases, with 7 bases remaining between them. The CDR3 sequence is 16 residues long. CDR3 in DNA: TGCGCCAGCAGCTTGGCCGCGGGCTCTGGGGCCAACGTCCTGACTTTC. It yields the protein CASSLAAGSGANVLTF.

Here the CDR3 reads CASSPLGPTGQYF. CDR3 DNA: TGTGCCAGCAGTCCTCTGGGGCCTACGGGGCAGTACTTC. The J gene is TRBJ2-7, the V gene TRBV27; D is possibly TRBD1 (5 bases). This CDR3 has 13 amino acids. Germline V gene lookup returns CDR1 MNHEY and CDR2 SMNVEV (reference sequence). V was pared by 5 bases and J by 9 bases, with 17 bases between.

This clone was picked up one time. This chain's CDR3 is CASRPTPTSGYSYEQYF. CDR3 DNA sequence: TGTGCCAGCAGACCTACTCCAACTAGCGGATACTCCTACGAGCAGTACTTC. This chain connects TRBV27 to TRBJ2-7, with TRBD2 matching over 8 bases. The CDR3 totals 17 residues. Germline CDR1 reads MNHEY; CDR2 reads SMNVEV (reference sequence). V trimming: 6 bases; J trimming: 0 bases; junction bases outside the gene matches: 13.

This chain links TRBV7-7 with TRBJ2-5; TRBD2 might be the D (6 bases). The CDR3 runs to 13 residues. Germline loops: CDR1 SSHAT, CDR2 FNYEAQ (reference sequence). Trimming cost V 3 bases and J 7 bases, with 12 bases left between them. CDR3 residues: CASSFGTLWTQYF. The CDR3 region has the DNA TGTGCCAGCAGCTTCGGGACTTTGTGGACCCAGTACTTC.

CDR3 protein: CASSPVGGRAAYEQYF. In DNA, the CDR3 is TGTGCCAGCAGCCCCGTTGGCGGGAGGGCCGCCTACGAGCAGTACTTC. V usage is TRBV5-6 and J usage is TRBJ2-7; 9 bases line up with TRBD2. The germline V gene encodes CDR1 SGHDT and CDR2 YYEEEE. V was pared by 4 bases and J by 2 bases, with 10 bases of the junction left unmatched. CDR3 size: 16 residues.

J is TRBJ2-5 and V is TRBV28, with D possibly TRBD2 on 6 matching bases. Trimming cost V 3 bases and J 5 bases, with 22 bases left between them. This CDR3 region has 17 residues. The germline V gene encodes CDR1 MDHEN and CDR2 SYDVKM. The CDR3 DNA reads TGTGCCAGCAGTTTTATTGGGACTCCCGCCCGGGGGGAGACCCAGTACTTC. This sequence encodes CASSFIGTPARGETQYF.

Here the CDR3 DNA reads TGCGCCAGCAGCTTTATTCTAGCCCCTAATGAGCAGTTCTTC. This codes for CASSFILAPNEQFF. This sequence joins TRBV5-1 and TRBJ2-1; maybe TRBD2 (5 bases). The V gene's germline CDR1 is SGHRS and CDR2 YFSETQ. V was trimmed by 2 bases and J by 7 bases, leaving 13 bases between them. This CDR3 spans 14 amino acids.

V usage is TRBV29-1 and J usage is TRBJ1-1; no definite D call. V dropped 5 bases and J dropped 11 bases, with 18 bases sitting between them. Germline V gives CDR1 SQVTM, CDR2 ANQGSEA. The CDR3 is made up of 12 amino acids. The CDR3 reads CSVLPPGSHAFF. DNA of the CDR3: TGCAGCGTTCTTCCCCCGGGATCCCACGCTTTCTTT.

CDR3 amino acids: CASSAPGEGSGEQYF. CDR3 DNA: TGTGCCAGCAGCGCCCCGGGAGAGGGAAGTGGCGAGCAGTACTTC. This sequence joins TRBV28 and TRBJ2-7, with D possibly TRBD2 on 6 matching bases. Trimming shortened V by 6 bases and J by 6 bases, and 21 bases separated the two germline ends. The CDR3 sequence is 15 residues long. The germline gives CDR1 MDHEN, CDR2 SYDVKM.

The count of this clone is one. The rearrangement joins TRBV6-5 to TRBJ1-6, with 9 bases aligning to TRBD1. Germline V gene lookup returns CDR1 MNHEY and CDR2 SVGAGI. The ends lost 2 bases at V and 7 bases at J; junction bases unmatched: 6. The CDR3 totals 16 residues. The CDR3 loop is CASSYGFGTGNSPLHF. Written as DNA, the CDR3 is TGTGCCAGCAGTTACGGGTTCGGGACAGGGAATTCACCCCTCCACTTT.

Points on this clone: This specimen includes other DNA sequences encoding the same CDR3. The V call is TRBV28, the J call TRBJ2-3, with D unresolved. V gave up 3 bases and J gave up 1 base, with 5 bases separating them. CDR1 is MDHEN and CDR2 is SYDVKM in the germline V gene. The CDR3 extends over 13 amino acids. The DNA of the CDR3 is TGTGCCAGCAGTTTGCCGGGCACAGATACGCAGTATTTT. Translated: CASSLPGTDTQYF.